This entry describes one T cell receptor beta chain. The sample is drawn from a study of shared clonotypes between healthy human individuals. V was clipped by 7 bases and J by 4 bases, with 25 bases between them. Looked up from germline, CDR1 is SNHLY and CDR2 is FYNNEI. This CDR3 has 17 residues. The protocol was immunoSEQ multiplex PCR, while the TCRdb copy is restricted to in-frame clones and leaves out a portion. The sample holds over a million clones, roughly 95% seen once. Specimen: naive CD4+ T cells sorted from blood. Subset noted: CD45RA+ positively selected. The gene calls are TRBV2 and TRBJ2-5; D ambiguous. The sequence came from a man younger than 45 in good health. CDR3 amino acids: CASTDGSGLGERETQYF. The CDR3 bases are TGTGCCAGCACCGACGGGTCAGGTCTGGGCGAAAGAGAGACCCAGTACTTC.